This T cell receptor beta chain was recorded in a study of blood T cell dynamics during melanoma immunotherapy. Study-level background: Standard first-line treatment here was pembrolizumab or nivolumab plus ipilimumab in metastatic melanoma.

Assay used: immunoSEQ multiplex PCR; TCRdb lists only in-frame clones, some missing. The repertoire consists of over 10,000 clones, with roughly nine tenths occurring once and the leading ten covering around 3.3%. Sample time point: pre-treatment baseline. CDR3 size: 13 residues. Germline V lookup: CDR1 SNHLY, CDR2 FYNNEI. V was pared by 7 bases and J by 4 bases, with 4 bases of the junction left unmatched. The origin of this receptor is a human donor with melanoma. This chain joins TRBV2 and TRBJ1-5, with TRBD1 matching 7 bases. The material sequenced was blood, taken from a patient treated with checkpoint blockade. The CDR3 region has the DNA TGTGCCAGCAAGGGGGCGCGGAATCAGCCCCAGCATTTT. Translating it yields CASKGARNQPQHF.